This record concerns one T cell receptor (beta chain) sequence. What it recognizes is unknown. These data originate in a study of regulatory and conventional T cells in RAG deficiency. Trimming removed 4 bases from V and 1 base from J, with 14 bases in between. Per germline, CDR1 SGHRS and CDR2 YFSETQ. The CDR3 length is 15 residues. Whole-study results and caveats: Sorted Omenn CD25-high CD127-low cells may not be bona fide Tregs.

TCRdb's table, derived via immunoSEQ multiplex PCR, lists solely in-frame clones and lacks some. The profile shows more than 20,000 clones, around 97% of them singletons. Conventional CD4+ T cells were sorted from blood as CD25-low CD127-high cells. In addition, the sample was reused for a study of regulatory T cells. Per that study: The PCR used 52 TRBV and 13 TRBJ primers.

This TCR was recovered from a human donor in good health. The chain has TRBV5-1 and TRBJ1-1, with a possible D match to TRBD1 (6 bases). The sequenced material came from CD25- CD4+ T cells sorted from blood. In DNA form, the CDR3 reads TGCGCCAGCAGCAAGCGGACAGTATCGAACACTGAAGCTTTCTTT. Translation: CASSKRTVSNTEAFF.